One sample yielded the 32 T cell receptor beta chains listed below, sequenced in a study of cytomegalovirus exposure and HLA in healthy donors. Researchers ran the PCR with 60 Vbeta and 13 Jbeta primers. Profiled with immunoSEQ multiplex PCR; TCRdb holds only in-frame clones, not every one. The sample shows about 300,000 clones, 86% of them seen only once. Sequencing was performed on PBMCs. The source is a middle-aged man in good health and CMV-seropositive.

Worth noting for this clone: At one of its ends the junction is not consistent with the germline gene, which may arise from a read error. This rearrangement joins TRBV5-1 to TRBJ1-1; 10 nucleotides line up with TRBD1. Germline lookup yields CDR1 SGHRS and CDR2 YFSETQ. The CDR3 length is 14 residues. CDR3 in DNA: TGTGCCAGCAGCCGGGACAGGGGTTGGACTGAAGCTTTCTTT. Its protein product is CASSRDRGWTEAFF.

V is TRBV10-2 and J is TRBJ2-5; 14 bases are shared with TRBD2. The CDR3 length is 17 residues. Germline V lookup: CDR1 WSHSY, CDR2 SAAADI. Losses at the gene ends were 3 bases for V and 5 bases for J; bases not matched to a gene: 8. DNA for the CDR3: TGCGCCAGCAGTGACCGACTAGCGGGAGGGCCAGGGGAGACCCAGTACTTC. Translation: CASSDRLAGGPGETQYF.

This chain joins TRBV6-5 and TRBJ2-7, with 7 bases lining up with TRBD2. The CDR3 totals 12 residues. In germline, CDR1 is MNHEY, CDR2 SVGAGI. V shed 6 bases and J 6 bases; nucleotides not matched to a gene: 5. The CDR3 loop reads CASSPGGFEQYF. The DNA for the CDR3 is TGTGCCAGCAGCCCCGGGGGGTTCGAGCAGTACTTC.

This clone was recorded a few times. The CDR3 sequence: CASSHKTRTGIGQPQHF. The DNA of the CDR3 is TGTGCCAGCAGCCATAAAACACGGACAGGGATAGGACAGCCCCAGCATTTT. The V gene is TRBV7-9, the J gene TRBJ1-5; 8 bases agree with TRBD1. The germline CDR1 and CDR2 sequences are SEHNR and FQNEAQ (reference sequence). This CDR3 is built from 17 residues. V lost 5 bases, J lost 7 bases, and 16 bases stayed unmatched. Full variable domain (rest looked up from reference TRBV7-9 and TRBJ1-5): DTGVSQNPRHKITKRGQNVTFRCDPISEHNRLYWYRQTLGQGPEFLTYFQNEAQLEKSRLLSDRFSAERPKGSFSTLEIQRTEQGDSAMYLCASSHKTRTGIGQPQHFGDGTRLSIL.

This chain uses TRBV28 with TRBJ1-1; maybe TRBD1 (6 bases). Deletions cut 6 bases from V and 0 bases from J, with 14 bases between. Germline CDR1 MDHEN, CDR2 SYDVKM. The CDR3 totals 15 residues. For the CDR3, the DNA is TGTGCCAGCAGATACAGGGTTCGAATGAACACTGAAGCTTTCTTT. It translates to CASRYRVRMNTEAFF.

The chain couples TRBV4-2 to TRBJ1-1; D possibly corresponds to TRBD1 (5 bases). Trimming took off 1 base at V and 4 bases at J, with 10 bases between the two ends. CDR3 length: 14 amino acids. Germline V gene data show CDR1 as LGHNA and CDR2 as YNFKEQ. The CDR3 protein is CASSQGDSLTEAFF. The CDR3 DNA follows: TGTGCCAGCAGCCAAGGGGACTCCCTCACTGAAGCTTTCTTT.

The chain employs TRBV27 and TRBJ2-7, with 10 nucleotides matching TRBD2. Germline CDR1 is MNHEY and CDR2 is SMNVEV (reference sequence). Unmatched junction bases numbered 10, after V lost 4 bases and J lost 4 bases. The CDR3 runs 16 residues. CDR3 protein: CASSYFSGRRGYEQYF. CDR3 nucleotide sequence: TGTGCCAGCAGTTACTTTAGCGGGAGGCGGGGGTACGAGCAGTACTTC.

The chain has TRBV5-1 and TRBJ2-2; weak D call: TRBD1 (6 bases). V was pared by 2 bases and J by 4 bases, with 9 bases between. Germline CDR1 and CDR2: SGHRS and YFSETQ. The CDR3 spans 14 residues. This CDR3 is CASSLGQTTGELFF. In DNA form, the CDR3 reads TGCGCCAGCAGCTTAGGACAGACCACCGGGGAGCTGTTTTTT.

The chain couples TRBV7-6 to TRBJ1-1; unclear D gene. There are 13 residues in the CDR3. Germline V CDR1 and CDR2: SGHVS, FNYEAQ. Trimming removed 1 base at V and 4 bases at J, with 7 bases between. CDR3 bases: TGTGCCAGCAGCTTAGGTAGTGGCACTGAAGCTTTCTTT. Translation: CASSLGSGTEAFF.

The gene calls are TRBV5-1 and TRBJ2-5; 7 bases agree with TRBD1. The J call may not be correct, given that the DNA end is closer to TRBJ2-7. Germline CDR1 and CDR2: SGHRS and YFSETQ. CDR3 length equals 14 residues. The CDR3 DNA follows: TGCGCCAGCAGCGAATCCCAGGGGGCCTACGAGCAGTACTTC. Its translation is CASSESQGAYEQYF.

The chain employs TRBV11-2 and TRBJ1-1; 8 bases match TRBD1. The CDR3 consists of 15 residues. From germline, CDR1 is SGHAT and CDR2 FQNNGV. With V trimmed by 6 bases and J by 1 base, 7 bases remained unmatched. This CDR3 reads CASRPYRGANTEAFF. The CDR3 region has the DNA TGTGCCAGCAGACCGTACAGGGGGGCGAACACTGAAGCTTTCTTT. The full variable domain, completed using reference TRBV11-2 and TRBJ1-1, is EAGVAQSPRYKIIEKRQSVAFWCNPISGHATLYWYQQILGQGPKLLIQFQNNGVVDDSQLPKDRFSAERLKGVDSTLKIQPAKLEDSAVYLCASRPYRGANTEAFFGQGTRLTVV.

About this clone itself: Mismatch with germline at one junction end may stem from a read error. V usage is TRBV7-9 and J usage is TRBJ1-1, with a weak D call TRBD1 (5 bases). This CDR3 region has 14 residues. Per germline, CDR1 SEHNR and CDR2 FQNEAQ (reference sequence). In DNA, the CDR3 is TGTTCCAGCAGCCCGCCGACAGCCTACACTGAAGCTTTCTTT. It codes for CSSSPPTAYTEAFF.

V is TRBV5-1 and J is TRBJ2-2; D perhaps matches TRBD1 (5 bases). This CDR3 is 15 amino acids long. Trimming cost V 0 bases and J 5 bases, with 11 bases left between them. CDR1 and CDR2 from the germline V gene are SGHRS and YFSETQ. Here the CDR3 reads CASSLVTGSTGELFF. The CDR3 DNA follows: TGCGCCAGCAGCTTGGTCACAGGCAGTACCGGGGAGCTGTTTTTT.

This clone was counted a few times. This chain connects TRBV15 to TRBJ1-5, with D possibly being TRBD1 (5 bases). The CDR3 is 18 residues long. Per the germline V gene, CDR1 is LNHNV and CDR2 is YYDKDF (reference sequence). V was shortened by 2 bases and J by 2 bases, with 19 bases between the two germline ends. CDR3 sequence reads: CATSRSSGALGGNQPQHF. In DNA form, the CDR3 reads TGTGCCACCAGCAGATCAAGCGGGGCACTCGGAGGCAATCAGCCCCAGCATTTT.

This clone was recorded a few times. This specimen includes other DNA sequences encoding the same CDR3. V gene TRBV30 combines with J gene TRBJ1-1; weak D call: TRBD1 (6 bases). This CDR3 comprises 13 residues. CDR1 GTSNPN and CDR2 SVGIG come from the germline V gene (reference sequence). V gave up 0 bases and J gave up 1 base, with 6 bases separating them. CDR3 protein: CAWSVQGNTEAFF. The CDR3, as DNA: TGTGCCTGGAGTGTACAGGGGAACACTGAAGCTTTCTTT.

V usage is TRBV7-9 and J usage is TRBJ1-2, with D hard to call. Germline CDR1 and CDR2: SEHNR and FQNEAQ (reference sequence). V was shortened by 8 bases and J by 4 bases, with 14 bases between the two germline ends. The length of the CDR3 is 13 residues. CDR3 in DNA: TGTGCCAGCCTGGGAGAGGAACCCTATGGCTACACCTTC. Translation gives CASLGEEPYGYTF. Combining the CDR3 with reference TRBV7-9 and TRBJ1-2 gives the whole variable domain DTGVSQNPRHKITKRGQNVTFRCDPISEHNRLYWYRQTLGQGPEFLTYFQNEAQLEKSRLLSDRFSAERPKGSFSTLEIQRTEQGDSAMYLCASLGEEPYGYTFGSGTRLTVV.

This sequence joins TRBV28 and TRBJ1-5, with D possibly TRBD1 on 6 matching bases. Germline assignment: CDR1 MDHEN and CDR2 SYDVKM. The CDR3 has 15 amino acids. The V end lost 5 bases, the J end lost 0 bases, and 11 bases lay between the germline ends. In DNA, the CDR3 is TGTGCCAGCAGTCCCCGGGGGGCTAGCAATCAGCCCCAGCATTTT. It codes for CASSPRGASNQPQHF. Using reference TRBV28 and TRBJ1-5 for the parts outside the CDR3, the full variable domain is DVKVTQSSRYLVKRTGEKVFLECVQDMDHENMFWYRQDPGLGLRLIYFSYDVKMKEKGDIPEGYSVSREKKERFSLILESASTNQTSMYLCASSPRGASNQPQHFGDGTRLSIL.

The chain employs TRBV6-5 and TRBJ1-1; D gene uncertain. V was cut by 2 bases and J by 0 bases, with 10 bases left in between. The germline CDR1 and CDR2 sequences are MNHEY and SVGAGI. This CDR3 is 15 amino acids long. CDR3 loop: CASSYGAGMNTEAFF. Written as DNA, the CDR3 is TGTGCCAGCAGTTACGGTGCGGGGATGAACACTGAAGCTTTCTTT.

This rearrangement joins TRBV2 to TRBJ1-1; TRBD1 aligns across 7 bases. This CDR3 comprises 15 residues. Germline trimming cut 4 bases from V and 5 bases from J; bases unmatched to any gene: 10. Germline lookup yields CDR1 SNHLY and CDR2 FYNNEI. Here the CDR3 reads CASSGGQPSGTEAFF. CDR3 DNA: TGTGCCAGCAGTGGGGGACAGCCATCAGGGACTGAAGCTTTCTTT.

This clone was found once. CDR3: CASSLGTGGDTQYF. For the CDR3, the DNA is TGTGCCAGCAGCTTAGGGACAGGGGGAGATACGCAGTATTTT. The genes are TRBV7-2 and TRBJ2-3, with 10 positions matching TRBD1. This CDR3 has 14 residues. Germline CDR1 SGHTA, CDR2 FQGNSA. V was clipped by 1 base and J by 5 bases; unmatched bases: 0.

This chain joins TRBV28 and TRBJ2-2; 8 bases fit TRBD2. This CDR3 has 14 amino acids. Losses at the gene ends were 1 base for V and 6 bases for J; bases not matched to a gene: 1. Per germline, CDR1 MDHEN and CDR2 SYDVKM. CDR3 bases: TGTGCCAGCAGTTTATCGGGAGGGGCCGGGGAGCTGTTTTTT. It encodes CASSLSGGAGELFF. The full variable domain, in which reference TRBV28 and TRBJ2-2 provide the parts outside the CDR3, is DVKVTQSSRYLVKRTGEKVFLECVQDMDHENMFWYRQDPGLGLRLIYFSYDVKMKEKGDIPEGYSVSREKKERFSLILESASTNQTSMYLCASSLSGGAGELFFGEGSRLTVL.

Points on this clone: A junction boundary mismatches the germline segment, possibly from a read error. This chain links TRBV5-4 with TRBJ2-7; a weak D match, TRBD2 (6 bases). The CDR3 spans 16 residues. Germline values: CDR1 SGHNT, CDR2 YYREEE (reference sequence). The CDR3: CAGSPHGGVRSYEQYF. CDR3 nucleotides: TGTGCCGGCAGCCCCCACGGCGGGGTAAGATCCTACGAGCAGTACTTC. The full variable domain, completed using reference TRBV5-4 and TRBJ2-7, is ETGVTQSPTHLIKTRGQQVTLRCSSQSGHNTVSWYQQALGQGPQFIFQYYREEENGRGNFPPRFSGLQFPNYSSELNVNALELDDSALYLCAGSPHGGVRSYEQYFGPGTRLTVT.

Concerning this clone itself: One end of the junction varies from germline; a read error may be responsible. The chain employs TRBV7-7 and TRBJ2-5; TRBD1 might be the D (5 bases). In germline, CDR1 is SSHAT, CDR2 FNYEAQ (reference sequence). CDR3 length: 14 amino acids. The CDR3 DNA is TGTGCTAGCAGCCCGACAGCAGGATTTGGGACCCAGTACTTC. Its translation is CASSPTAGFGTQYF.

The rearrangement joins TRBV27 to TRBJ2-7; no clear D gene. Germline loops: CDR1 MNHEY, CDR2 SMNVEV (reference sequence). The CDR3 has 13 residues. V was clipped by 4 bases and J by 3 bases, with 10 bases between them. The CDR3 here is CASSSRIGYEQYF. The CDR3 bases are TGTGCCAGCAGTTCGAGGATAGGCTACGAGCAGTACTTC.

The chain is built from TRBV7-3 and TRBJ2-3; D is perhaps TRBD1 (6 bases). This CDR3 region has 18 residues. V lost 2 bases and J 2 bases, leaving 20 bases between the germline ends. The germline gives CDR1 SGHTA, CDR2 FQGTGA. The CDR3 sequence is CASSLYPRGQSFTDTQYF. As DNA, the CDR3 is TGTGCCAGCAGCTTATACCCCAGGGGCCAATCTTTCACAGATACGCAGTATTTT.

V gene TRBV7-9 combines with J gene TRBJ2-7, with 10 nucleotides matching TRBD1. V lost 5 bases and J lost 7; bases outside the gene matches: 8. Germline CDR1 reads SEHNR; CDR2 reads FQNEAQ (reference sequence). The CDR3 sequence is 14 residues long. The CDR3, as DNA: TGTGCCAGCAGCCCCCGACAGGGGGCGGGGGAGCAGTACTTC. Its translation is CASSPRQGAGEQYF.

V gene TRBV28 combines with J gene TRBJ1-2; the match to TRBD1 covers 7 bases. The CDR3 runs to 13 residues. The J segment lost 8 bases and the V segment lost 5 bases, leaving 8 bases of the junction unmatched. Germline-derived CDR1 and CDR2 are MDHEN and SYDVKM. The DNA for the CDR3 is TGTGCCAGCAGTCCCCAGGGGGAAGACGGCTACACCTTC. It yields the protein CASSPQGEDGYTF.

This sequence joins TRBV28 and TRBJ2-7; D possibly corresponds to TRBD2 (7 bases). This CDR3 spans 14 amino acids. V was clipped by 8 bases and J by 1 base, with 15 bases between them. Germline CDR1 is MDHEN and CDR2 is SYDVKM. In DNA form, the CDR3 reads TGTGCCAGCTGCCTCGGGGGGCTATCCTACGAGCAGTACTTC. As protein: CASCLGGLSYEQYF.

This clone was counted a single time. The rearrangement uses TRBV5-4 and TRBJ2-5; 8 nucleotides agree with TRBD2. The V and J ends lost 9 bases and 4 bases, in that order; junction bases with no gene match: 11. Germline V gives CDR1 SGHNT, CDR2 YYREEE (reference sequence). This CDR3 has 14 amino acids. DNA of the CDR3: TGTGCCACCCTCAGCGGGGGAGCGACAGAGACCCAGTACTTC. As protein: CATLSGGATETQYF.

The J gene is TRBJ2-4, the V gene TRBV28; maybe TRBD1 (5 bases). CDR3 length: 15 amino acids. The V end was cut by 2 bases, the J end by 3 bases, with 11 bases between. Germline CDR1 is MDHEN and CDR2 is SYDVKM. For the CDR3, the DNA is TGTGCCAGCAGTTTACCAGGGTTTGGCAAAAACATTCAGTACTTC. Encoded protein: CASSLPGFGKNIQYF.

J is TRBJ2-2 and V is TRBV4-2; 14 nucleotides line up with TRBD2. CDR3 length: 16 residues. From germline, CDR1 is LGHNA and CDR2 YNFKEQ. Trimming took 2 bases from V and 6 from J; bases not matched to a gene: 2. CDR3 sequence reads: CASSQRLAGGAGELFF. DNA for the CDR3: TGTGCCAGCAGCCAACGACTAGCGGGAGGGGCCGGGGAGCTGTTTTTT.

V and J are TRBV19 and TRBJ1-5, with no clear D. The CDR3 has 13 residues. V gave up 7 bases and J gave up 2 bases, with 9 bases separating them. Germline CDR1 and CDR2: LNHDA and SQIVND (reference sequence). Here the CDR3 DNA reads TGTGCCAGTAATTTCGGGGGCAATCAGCCCCAGCATTTT. Its translation: CASNFGGNQPQHF.